Below, 15 T cell receptor beta chains from the same sample are listed, as sequenced in a study of neurological immune-mediated disorders. Each CDR3 protein is one row after TCRdb ran MiXCR on the 5' RACE reads. The data show tens of thousands of distinct CDR3 sequences, about a tenth seen once. The material sequenced was PBMCs. The receptor set was obtained from a man between 40 and 49 years old in good health.

This clonotype occurred many times. This chain links TRBV15 with TRBJ2-1; D is unresolved. The ends were cut back, 0 bases at V and 5 bases at J, with 8 bases in the middle. The germline V gene encodes CDR1 LNHNV and CDR2 YYDKDF (reference sequence). There are 14 residues in the CDR3. The CDR3 bases are TGTGCCACCAGCAGAGATATAACTAACAATGAGCAGTTCTTC. Protein sequence: CATSRDITNNEQFF.

In its sample, this clonotype was seen many times. The rearrangement links TRBV9 to TRBJ2-1; D call uncertain. The germline gives CDR1 SGDLS, CDR2 YYNGEE. The CDR3 extends over 13 amino acids. Trimming took 6 bases from V and 8 from J, leaving 15 bases between them. This chain's CDR3 is CASNPVSVYEQFF. CDR3 nucleotide sequence: TGTGCCAGCAACCCCGTATCAGTATATGAGCAGTTCTTC.

The chain has TRBV29-1 and TRBJ2-7; 9 bases are shared with TRBD1. CDR3 length equals 11 residues. V trimming: 6 bases; J trimming: 9 bases; junction bases outside the gene matches: 6. From germline, CDR1 is SQVTM and CDR2 ANQGSEA. The CDR3 nucleotides are TGCAGCGTGGGGGACAGGGAGGGGCAGTACTTC. Translated: CSVGDREGQYF.

This clonotype occurred many times. The gene calls are TRBV6-1 and TRBJ1-2, with a possible D match to TRBD1 (5 bases). This CDR3 contains 15 residues. Germline V lookup: CDR1 MNHNS, CDR2 SASEGT. V dropped 2 bases and J dropped 8 bases, with 18 bases sitting between them. In DNA, the CDR3 is TGTGCCAGCAGTGAATACCGGGACGGCCTTAGGGGCTACACCTTC. Translating it yields CASSEYRDGLRGYTF.

This chain connects TRBV18 to TRBJ2-7; 12 bases are shared with TRBD2. The length of the CDR3 is 18 residues. V gave up 3 bases and J gave up 2 bases; unmatched junction bases: 11. Germline lookup yields CDR1 KGHSH and CDR2 LQKENI. The CDR3, as DNA: TGTGCCAGCTCACCCGCCCTGACTAGCGGGGGCTCCACCTACGAGCAGTACTTC. It specifies CASSPALTSGGSTYEQYF.

The chain is built from TRBV6-1 and TRBJ2-7, with 7 bases that match TRBD1. Germline-derived CDR1 and CDR2 are MNHNS and SASEGT. V lost 9 bases, J lost 0 bases, and 11 bases stayed unmatched. The CDR3 extends over 15 amino acids. This CDR3 reads CARHRQRGHSYEQYF. CDR3 nucleotide sequence: TGTGCCAGACATCGACAGAGGGGGCACTCCTACGAGCAGTACTTC.

The sample holds many counts of this clonotype. The chain couples TRBV16 to TRBJ2-7, with TRBD1 matching over 7 bases. CDR3 length equals 14 residues. Trimming took 0 bases from V and 4 from J; bases not matched to a gene: 3. Germline lookup yields CDR1 KGHSY and CDR2 FQNENV. CDR3 bases: TGTGCCAGCAGCCAATCGTCACAGGGGTACGAGCAGTACTTC. It translates to CASSQSSQGYEQYF. The full variable domain, its missing parts supplied by reference TRBV16 and TRBJ2-7, is GEEVAQTPKHLVRGEGQKAKLYCAPIKGHSYVFWYQQVLKNEFKFLISFQNENVFDETGMPKERFSAKCLPNSPCSLEIQATKLEDSAVYFCASSQSSQGYEQYFGPGTRLTVT.

The J gene is TRBJ2-2, the V gene TRBV29-1; 7 bases align to TRBD1. CDR1 is SQVTM, CDR2 ANQGSEA, per germline. Trimming cost V 5 bases and J 6 bases; bases outside gene matches: 6. The CDR3 contains 13 residues. CDR3 nucleotide sequence: TGCAGCGTTAACTCACAGGGGTCCGGGGAGCTGTTTTTT. Encoded protein: CSVNSQGSGELFF.

This clonotype was detected ten times or more. The chain couples TRBV11-2 to TRBJ1-2; 10 bases line up with TRBD1. Trimming at V came to 6 bases and at J to 2 bases, leaving 3 bases not matched to a gene. The CDR3 sequence is 14 residues long. The germline V gene has CDR1 SGHAT and CDR2 FQNNGV. CDR3 nucleotides: TGTGCCAGCAGATCGGGACAGGGGAACTATGGCTACACCTTC. Protein product: CASRSGQGNYGYTF.

This clonotype appeared many times. The chain carries TRBV19 and TRBJ2-3; 7 bases fit TRBD1. V was pared by 7 bases and J by 3 bases, with 7 bases of the junction left unmatched. The CDR3 extends over 14 amino acids. Per germline, CDR1 LNHDA and CDR2 SQIVND (reference sequence). The CDR3 nucleotides read TGTGCCAGTACCCCGACAGGGACGACAGATACGCAGTATTTT. It is translated as CASTPTGTTDTQYF.

This clonotype has a count of ten or more. The chain combines TRBV20-1 with TRBJ1-2; a weak D match, TRBD1 (6 bases). In germline, CDR1 is DFQATT, CDR2 SNEGSKA (reference sequence). The CDR3 has 15 amino acids. V dropped 0 bases and J dropped 4 bases, with 15 bases sitting between them. CDR3 bases: TGCAGTGCTAGAGATTATGACAGGCACGTCTATGGCTACACCTTC. Its translation: CSARDYDRHVYGYTF.

This clonotype occurred many times. The rearrangement links TRBV5-1 to TRBJ2-3, with D unresolved. The V gene's germline CDR1 is SGHRS and CDR2 YFSETQ. This CDR3 has 15 amino acids. V lost 5 bases, J lost 2 bases, and 15 bases lay in between. CDR3 in amino acids: CASSSGWILTDTQYF. The CDR3 DNA reads TGCGCCAGCAGTTCAGGCTGGATCCTCACAGATACGCAGTATTTT.

This clonotype was observed at least ten times. The chain joins TRBV29-1 to TRBJ1-2; possibly TRBD1 for D (6 bases). Germline CDR1 and CDR2: SQVTM and ANQGSEA. The ends were cut back, 5 bases at V and 2 bases at J, with 15 bases in the middle. The CDR3 spans 14 residues. CDR3 sequence reads: CSVFGQKDNYGYTF. The CDR3 DNA is TGCAGCGTTTTTGGACAGAAGGACAACTATGGCTACACCTTC.

This clonotype came up once. An end of the junction does not agree with germline; a read error may underlie this. The chain employs TRBV5-1 and TRBJ2-1; D could derive from TRBD1 or TRBD2 (6 bases each). The germline gives CDR1 SGHRS, CDR2 YFSETQ. The CDR3 totals 16 residues. CDR3 protein: CARSLVWGASYNEQFF. The DNA of the CDR3 is TGCGCCAGAAGCTTGGTGTGGGGGGCGTCCTACAATGAGCAGTTCTTC.

This clonotype has at least ten counts. The chain joins TRBV6-5 to TRBJ1-2; no definite D call. V shed 4 bases and J shed 2 bases, with 14 bases lying between them. The CDR3 extends over 15 amino acids. Germline values: CDR1 MNHEY, CDR2 SVGAGI. CDR3 amino acids: CASSLHRALNYGYTF. The DNA of the CDR3 is TGTGCCAGCAGTTTACACCGGGCCCTCAACTATGGCTACACCTTC.